A few counts support the clone carrying this TCR beta chain. CDR3 size: 17 residues. Germline assignment: CDR1 SGHAT and CDR2 FQNNGV. The V end was cut by 3 bases, the J end by 4 bases, with 19 bases between. Expressed TCRB transcripts were sequenced because the entire RNA isolate underwent reverse transcription. Produced via immunoSEQ multiplex PCR; TCRdb's table is partial and in-frame only. This table holds approximately 250,000 clones, over 7.5% found once. This record belongs to a study of beta chain features in type 1 diabetes. The sequencing input was naive CD4+ T cells from blood. The V call is TRBV11-2, the J call TRBJ2-1; weak D call: TRBD1 (6 bases). The TCR sequence derives from a woman aged 18 to 35 in good health. The CDR3 DNA reads TGTGCCAGCAGCTTCCTGGACAGCCCCTGGGCATACAATGAGCAGTTCTTC. Protein: CASSFLDSPWAYNEQFF.